This entry lists 5 T cell receptor beta chains sequenced from one sample in a study of early T cells in non-severe SARS-CoV-2 infection. TCRdb reprocessed the 5' RACE reads with MiXCR, giving one entry per CDR3 protein. The sample carries about 89,000 distinct CDR3 sequences, 14% to 15% recorded once. The sequenced sample consisted of whole blood. Source of these receptors: an adult who was a healthcare worker with PCR-confirmed SARS-CoV-2 infection or an uninfected control (not recorded which).

This chain connects TRBV30 to TRBJ1-1; D might be TRBD1 (6 bases). Germline CDR1 and CDR2: GTSNPN and SVGIG (reference sequence). The germline V and J ends were trimmed by 3 bases and 9 bases, with 20 bases remaining between them. The CDR3 extends over 14 amino acids. The CDR3 spells CAWSPGGGTFQAFF. The CDR3 DNA reads as TGTGCCTGGAGCCCTGGAGGGGGTACATTCCAAGCTTTCTTT.

The chain uses TRBV12-5 and TRBJ2-3; perhaps D is TRBD1 or TRBD2 (5 bases each). The CDR3 sequence is 15 residues long. V gave up 5 bases and J gave up 6 bases, with 18 bases separating them. Germline V gene sequence: CDR1 LGHNT, CDR2 FRNRAP. The CDR3 loop reads CASGPGTGEKDTQYF. The CDR3 nucleotides read TGTGCTAGTGGTCCGGGGACCGGGGAGAAGGATACGCAGTATTTT.

The CDR3 is CASITSRAVGNTIYF. CDR3 DNA: TGTGCCAGCATAACCTCCAGGGCGGTGGGAAACACCATATATTTT. V and J are TRBV6-6 and TRBJ1-3; a weak D match, TRBD1 (5 bases). This CDR3 spans 15 amino acids. Germline V gene data show CDR1 as MNHNY and CDR2 as SVGAGI (reference sequence). V was clipped by 7 bases and J by 4 bases, with 17 bases between them.

This clonotype was counted a few times. The V and J genes are TRBV29-1 and TRBJ1-2, with a tentative D call TRBD1 (5 bases). The germline V gene has CDR1 SQVTM and CDR2 ANQGSEA. The CDR3 is 13 amino acids. Trimming removed 3 bases from V and 4 bases from J, with 12 bases in between. The CDR3 DNA reads as TGCAGCGTTGAGAGGGGTTCGCGCTATGGCTACACCTTC. This encodes CSVERGSRYGYTF.

The chain joins TRBV2 to TRBJ1-1, with D tentatively TRBD1 (5 bases). V lost 7 bases and J 0 bases, leaving 15 bases between the germline ends. Germline V CDR1 and CDR2: SNHLY, FYNNEI. This CDR3 has 15 amino acids. The CDR3 loop is CASKNPRGMNTEAFF. The CDR3 region has the DNA TGTGCCAGCAAGAATCCGAGGGGCATGAACACTGAAGCTTTCTTT.